What follows are 4 T cell receptor beta chains derived from one specimen sequenced in a study of shared clonotypes between healthy human individuals. Data came from immunoSEQ multiplex PCR; TCRdb stores just in-frame clones and leaves some out. The sample consists of 450,000 to 650,000 clones, just over 75% of them appearing once. What was sequenced was PBMCs. The source is a woman between 40 and 50 years old in good health. Some clones in this sample may be carry-over from other donors' samples.

The V and J genes are TRBV19 and TRBJ2-2; D gene ambiguous. Trimming took 6 bases from V and 5 from J, leaving 16 bases between them. The CDR3 loop spans 15 amino acids. The germline CDR1 and CDR2 sequences are LNHDA and SQIVND (reference sequence). The CDR3: CASRENRQWTGELFF. The CDR3, as DNA: TGTGCCAGTAGGGAGAATCGTCAGTGGACCGGGGAGCTGTTTTTT.

The CDR3 DNA sequence: TGTGCCAGTAGTAAGGGGACAGAAGGCACAGATACGCAGTATTTT. Its protein is CASSKGTEGTDTQYF. J is TRBJ2-3 and V is TRBV19; 7 positions agree with TRBD1. The germline V gene has CDR1 LNHDA and CDR2 SQIVND (reference sequence). The CDR3 has 15 amino acids. V was clipped by 4 bases and J by 1 base; unmatched bases: 5.

The chain recombines TRBV20-1 with TRBJ1-1; 10 nucleotides line up with TRBD1. In germline, CDR1 is DFQATT, CDR2 SNEGSKA (reference sequence). The CDR3 totals 11 residues. After removal of 6 bases from V and 11 bases from J, the junction contained 6 bases not matched to a gene. The CDR3 loop reads CSARQGAGAFF. DNA of the CDR3: TGCAGTGCACGACAGGGGGCTGGGGCTTTCTTT.

V gene TRBV30 combines with J gene TRBJ2-1; TRBD1 might be the D (6 bases). Trimming left V 8 bases short and J 10 bases short, with 21 bases between. CDR3 length equals 13 residues. Germline CDR1 GTSNPN, CDR2 SVGIG (reference sequence). The CDR3 DNA follows: TGTGCCCATGCTAGGCAGGGGCTTGGGGAGCAGTTCTTC. Residues: CAHARQGLGEQFF.